This T cell receptor (beta chain) was recorded in a study of cytomegalovirus exposure and HLA in healthy donors. Study observations and caveats: Testing in vitro showed a few CMV-associated chains specific for CMV antigens. Diagnosis of cytomegalovirus status made by the classifier reportedly showed high specificity and sensitivity.

As to this clone: Antigen: not known.

Primers: 60 Vbeta forward and 13 Jbeta reverse. The table came from immunoSEQ multiplex PCR; TCRdb's copy has only in-frame clones and leaves some out. The data hold 170,000 or so clones, with about 78% observed a single time. The CDR3 covers 13 residues. Unmatched junction bases numbered 3, after V lost 6 bases and J lost 6 bases. Per germline, CDR1 MNHEY and CDR2 SVGAGI. Input material: PBMCs. The TCR was taken from a woman in her forties or fifties in good health and CMV-seropositive. The chain links TRBV6-5 to TRBJ1-5; 9 nucleotides line up with TRBD1. Written as DNA, the CDR3 is TGTGCCAGCAGGGGACAGGGCGGTCAGCCCCAGCATTTT. It translates to CASRGQGGQPQHF.